The 7 T cell receptor beta chains given below trace back to one sample, sequenced in a study of cytomegalovirus exposure and HLA in healthy donors. 13 Jbeta primers and 60 Vbeta primers were used for the PCR. The table came from immunoSEQ multiplex PCR; TCRdb's copy has only in-frame clones and leaves some out. The profile shows fewer than 200,000 clones, 79% of them singletons. The specimen was PBMCs. The source is a man aged 40-49 years in good health and CMV-seronegative.

This rearrangement joins TRBV6-6 to TRBJ2-2; D is uncertain. Germline CDR1 MNHNY, CDR2 SVGAGI (reference sequence). V was pared by 4 bases and J by 6 bases, with 9 bases between. This CDR3 comprises 13 residues. The CDR3 region is CASSFLVSGELFF. The CDR3 DNA is TGTGCCAGCAGTTTTCTAGTGTCCGGGGAGCTGTTTTTT.

The V and J genes are TRBV7-2 and TRBJ1-3, with D unresolved. The CDR3 loop spans 15 amino acids. V lost 3 bases to trimming and J lost 0 bases, with 9 bases between them. From germline, CDR1 is SGHTA and CDR2 FQGNSA. The CDR3 loop reads CASSFIPSSGNTIYF. In DNA form, the CDR3 reads TGTGCCAGCAGCTTTATTCCTAGCTCTGGAAACACCATATATTTT.

This clone turned up a few times. The chain is built from TRBV9 and TRBJ2-5, with 11 nucleotides matching TRBD2. CDR1 is SGDLS and CDR2 is YYNGEE in the germline V gene. The CDR3 totals 18 residues. J gave up 4 bases and V 4 bases, and 15 bases lay outside the gene matches. CDR3 protein: CASSPQPLSGREPETQYF. DNA of the CDR3: TGTGCCAGCAGCCCACAGCCCCTTAGCGGGAGGGAGCCAGAGACCCAGTACTTC. The full variable domain, its missing parts supplied by reference TRBV9 and TRBJ2-5, is DSGVTQTPKHLITATGQRVTLRCSPRSGDLSVYWYQQSLDQGLQFLIQYYNGEERAKGNILERFSAQQFPDLHSELNLSSLELGDSALYFCASSPQPLSGREPETQYFGPGTRLLVL.

This clone was seen a few times. The chain carries TRBV5-4 and TRBJ2-1; D may be TRBD1 (6 bases). The CDR3 totals 13 residues. The ends were cut back, 4 bases at V and 6 bases at J, with 11 bases in the middle. Per the germline V gene, CDR1 is SGHNT and CDR2 is YYREEE (reference sequence). The CDR3 DNA reads TGTGCCAGCAGCCGAACAGGGTTCAATGAGCAGTTCTTC. Its translation: CASSRTGFNEQFF.

This chain links TRBV28 with TRBJ2-7; TRBD1 agrees at 12 bases. The V and J ends lost 5 bases and 0 bases, in that order; junction bases with no gene match: 5. Per the germline V gene, CDR1 is MDHEN and CDR2 is SYDVKM. The CDR3 consists of 16 residues. As DNA, the CDR3 is TGTGCCAGCAGTGAGGGACAGGGGGCGAGCTCCTACGAGCAGTACTTC. Translating it yields CASSEGQGASSYEQYF.

The CDR3 bases are TGTGCCAGCAGTTATTCCCCGGGGGAGGGAGAGCAGTACTTC. Its translation is CASSYSPGEGEQYF. The chain joins TRBV6-5 to TRBJ2-7, with 7 bases fitting TRBD2. Germline V gene data show CDR1 as MNHEY and CDR2 as SVGAGI. V lost 3 bases and J lost 7; bases outside the gene matches: 9. CDR3 size: 14 residues.

The chain is built from TRBV5-5 and TRBJ2-3; tentatively, D is TRBD1 (6 bases). CDR3 length: 14 residues. Germline CDR1 is SGHKS and CDR2 is YYEKEE (reference sequence). Deletions cut 4 bases from V and 0 bases from J, with 9 bases between. The CDR3 DNA reads as TGTGCCAGCAGCGGAACAGGGAGCACAGATACGCAGTATTTT. This sequence encodes CASSGTGSTDTQYF.